This entry features one T cell receptor beta chain sequence. Its antigen is unidentified. This specimen comes from a study of CD8 T cells in Susac syndrome. Study-level results: Clonal expansion did not appear in Susac syndrome CD4+ T cell repertoires.

This CDR3 has 14 residues. The germline V gene encodes CDR1 SQVTM and CDR2 ANQGSEA. The ends lost 4 bases at V and 1 base at J; junction bases unmatched: 3. An input of about 0.5 to 1 ug of RNA was subjected to reverse transcription using random hexamers. TCRdb reprocessed the immunoSEQ multiplex PCR reads with MiXCR, giving one entry per CDR3 protein. The sample has about 190,000 distinct CDR3 sequences; more than 90% are singletons. The chain carries TRBV29-1 and TRBJ2-5; 10 bases are a match to TRBD2. Sequencing input: CD4+ T cells from PBMCs. The sequence derives from a human donor with Susac syndrome. The CDR3 region is CSVASGGLQETQYF. CDR3 DNA: TGCAGCGTTGCTAGCGGGGGACTCCAAGAGACCCAGTACTTC.